This T cell receptor beta chain was sequenced for a study of T-cell reconstitution after alpha-beta-depleted transplantation in children. J gave up 5 bases and V 0 bases, and 4 bases lay outside the gene matches. This CDR3 has 14 amino acids. Germline CDR1 SQVTM, CDR2 ANQGSEA. This clonotype showed up many times. The library targeted TCRbeta and was prepared with unique molecular identifiers. TCRdb re-called the PCR reads through MiXCR, storing one row per CDR3 protein. The table includes over 85,000 distinct CDR3 sequences, under 13% detected once. The chain combines TRBV29-1 with TRBJ2-3, with TRBD2 matching 8 bases. Source: PBMCs from the stem cell graft donor, taken from the stem cell graft. This receptor was obtained from a human donor who donated a stem cell graft to a child with acute lymphoblastic leukemia. The CDR3 DNA sequence: TGCAGCGTTGAAGATGGGCTAGCGGGAGATACGCAGTATTTT. It encodes CSVEDGLAGDTQYF.